The 11 T cell receptor beta chains given below trace back to one sample, sequenced in a study of T cell responses to AZD1222 COVID-19 vaccine. The data were produced by immunoSEQ multiplex PCR, yet TCRdb's version contains in-frame clones alone and is incomplete. The sample holds approximately 150,000 clones, roughly 92% seen once. Sequences were derived from peripheral blood, sampled 28 days after the second AZD1222 dose. The receptors shown here come from an adult who received the AZD1222 COVID-19 vaccine.

The chain uses TRBV28 and TRBJ1-1, with D possibly matching TRBD1 (6 bases). The CDR3 covers 18 residues. CDR1 is MDHEN and CDR2 is SYDVKM in the germline V gene. V lost 3 bases, J lost 3 bases, and 23 bases lay in between. The CDR3 DNA reads as TGTGCCAGCAGTTTCTCCAGGACAGACGTTTATACGGACACTGAAGCTTTCTTT. Translating it yields CASSFSRTDVYTDTEAFF.

The chain employs TRBV5-1 and TRBJ1-1; 7 bases align to TRBD1. The CDR3 spans 18 residues. The germline gives CDR1 SGHRS, CDR2 YFSETQ. With 3 bases clipped from V and 2 bases from J, the junction kept 16 bases outside the gene matches. DNA of the CDR3: TGCGCCAGCAGCTCGAAAAAACAGGGACAGCCCCCAAACACTGAAGCTTTCTTT. It is translated as CASSSKKQGQPPNTEAFF.

The gene calls are TRBV7-8 and TRBJ1-1; the D is unclear. V lost 1 base and J lost 7, with 7 bases in between. CDR1 is SGHVS, CDR2 FQNEAQ, per germline. This CDR3 is 12 amino acids long. DNA for the CDR3: TGTGCCAGCAGCTTAGAGTTGGGTGAAGCTTTCTTT. Translating it yields CASSLELGEAFF.

This rearrangement joins TRBV24-1 to TRBJ1-1, with D hard to call. CDR3 length equals 13 residues. CDR1 and CDR2 from the germline V gene are KGHDR and SFDVKD. V was shortened by 7 bases and J by 2 bases, with 10 bases between the two germline ends. CDR3 DNA sequence: TGTGCCACCAGAATGGGATTTAACACTGAAGCTTTCTTT. Amino acid sequence: CATRMGFNTEAFF.

The chain joins TRBV27 to TRBJ1-1; TRBD1 aligns across 7 bases. Trimming cost V 4 bases and J 5 bases; bases outside gene matches: 4. The CDR3 sequence is 13 residues long. Germline loops: CDR1 MNHEY, CDR2 SMNVEV (reference sequence). Written as DNA, the CDR3 is TGTGCCAGCAGTTACAGGGGTGGAACTGAAGCTTTCTTT. This translates into CASSYRGGTEAFF.

The rearrangement uses TRBV6-5 and TRBJ1-2; no clear D. V was shortened by 6 bases and J by 1 base, with 15 bases between the two germline ends. The V gene's germline CDR1 is MNHEY and CDR2 SVGAGI. This CDR3 has 15 amino acids. The CDR3 region has the DNA TGTGCCAGCAGCCCCGAGGCGGCATTTAACTATGGCTACACCTTC. Its protein product is CASSPEAAFNYGYTF.

The chain joins TRBV4-1 to TRBJ2-2; 8 nucleotides line up with TRBD2. The junction had 5 bases not matched to a gene; V was cut back by 0 bases and J by 8 bases. Germline values: CDR1 MGHRA, CDR2 YSYEKL. The CDR3 is 15 amino acids. The CDR3 sequence: CASSQDGLAPGELFF. The CDR3 region has the DNA TGCGCCAGCAGCCAAGACGGACTAGCTCCGGGGGAGCTGTTTTTT.

This rearrangement joins TRBV7-6 to TRBJ2-7; perhaps TRBD2 as D (5 bases). Trimming left V 5 bases short and J 4 bases short, with 15 bases between. Germline V gene data show CDR1 as SGHVS and CDR2 as FNYEAQ. The CDR3 has 14 amino acids. The DNA of the CDR3 is TGTGCCAGCAGCCCCCCGGAGGCGAATTACGAGCAGTACTTC. Protein product: CASSPPEANYEQYF.

The V call is TRBV2, the J call TRBJ2-7, with D possibly matching TRBD2 (5 bases). The CDR3 is 13 residues long. Germline CDR1 SNHLY, CDR2 FYNNEI. V was pared by 3 bases and J by 2 bases, with 8 bases between. CDR3 bases: TGTGCCAGCAGTGAGGCGGGCACCTACGAGCAGTACGTC. Translation gives CASSEAGTYEQYV.

The chain couples TRBV9 to TRBJ1-1; tentatively, D is TRBD1 (5 bases). CDR3 length: 13 residues. The germline gives CDR1 SGDLS, CDR2 YYNGEE. Trimming removed 0 bases from V and 3 bases from J, with 6 bases in between. This chain's CDR3 is CASSVGQHTEAFF. CDR3 sequence (DNA): TGTGCCAGCAGCGTAGGACAGCACACTGAAGCTTTCTTT.

The genes are TRBV19 and TRBJ1-5; D is unresolved. This CDR3 has 13 amino acids. From germline, CDR1 is LNHDA and CDR2 SQIVND (reference sequence). Between the trimmed V and J ends, which lost 5 bases and 6 bases, there was a span of 11 bases. CDR3 sequence (DNA): TGTGCCAGTAGTGACCTGAGGAGTCAGCCCCAGCATTTT. It encodes CASSDLRSQPQHF. Based on the CDR3 plus reference TRBV19 and TRBJ1-5, the full variable domain is DGGITQSPKYLFRKEGQNVTLSCEQNLNHDAMYWYRQDPGQGLRLIYYSQIVNDFQKGDIAEGYSVSREKKESFPLTVTSAQKNPTAFYLCASSDLRSQPQHFGDGTRLSIL.